This T cell receptor (beta chain) comes out of a study of neurological immune-mediated disorders. In this sample, this clonotype turned up many times. A junction boundary mismatches the germline segment, possibly from a read error. CDR1 is SGHRS, CDR2 YFSETQ, per germline. The CDR3 extends over 14 amino acids. Using its own MiXCR run on the 5' RACE reads, TCRdb lists one record per CDR3 protein. The sample consists of roughly 100,000 distinct CDR3 sequences, under 14% of them appearing once. The time point is: longitudinal time-point 3. J is TRBJ2-1 and V is TRBV5-1; 14 nucleotides line up with TRBD2. Material: PBMCs. The clonotype originates from a female donor with HTLV-1-associated myelopathy (HAM/TSP). The CDR3 region is CASSFSPSTSGGVF. CDR3 bases: TGCGCCAGCAGCTTTTCTCCATCGACTAGCGGGGGGGTCTTC.